This TCR beta chain was recovered during a study of shared clonotypes between healthy human individuals. General study results and limits: What rarefaction showed was incomplete sorted-subset sequencing despite large depth.

A remark on this clone: Its antigen is as yet unknown.

Genomic DNA from each subset was divided evenly over several immunoSEQ plates. Sequencing used immunoSEQ multiplex PCR; TCRdb keeps in-frame clones, though not all of them. The sample shows 2 million to 3 million clones, approximately 94% of them seen only once. Caucasian adults residing in Nashville, Tennessee made up all the donors. J lost 2 bases, V lost 7 bases, and 4 bases had no gene match. The CDR3 runs 14 residues. Germline-derived CDR1 and CDR2 are SGHVS and FNYEAQ. The chain employs TRBV7-6 and TRBJ2-2, with TRBD2 matching 7 bases. The TCR comes from a man in his late teens or twenties in good health. Some clones in this sample may be carry-over from other donors' samples. Input material: naive CD4+ T cells from PBMCs. Stated subset: CD45RA+ positively selected. The CDR3 DNA reads as TGTGCCAGCACGGCGGGGGTCAACACCGGGGAGCTGTTTTTT. This translates into CASTAGVNTGELFF.